Given below is one TCR beta chain in context. Its target is not known. The record originates from a study of response to subunit inactivated influenza vaccine. Whole-study results and caveats: A suggestion made by the authors is that each seasonal influenza vaccination recruits few new T cells.

TCRdb reprocessed the RT-PCR reads with MiXCR, giving one entry per CDR3 protein. The data show roughly 760,000 distinct CDR3 sequences, with around 21% seen just once and 10% to 13% held by the top ten. From germline, CDR1 is SGHKS and CDR2 YYEKEE (reference sequence). CDR3 length equals 13 residues. Trimming stripped 2 bases from V and 9 bases from J, with 12 bases between. The rearrangement joins TRBV5-5 to TRBJ2-1, with a possible D match to TRBD1 (6 bases). The receptor was derived from a man aged 45-65 years who received an inactivated influenza vaccine. This material consisted of PBMCs from blood, taken roughly 5 days after vaccination. CDR3 sequence: CASSLGQYGEQFF. The CDR3 nucleotides read TGTGCCAGCAGCTTAGGACAGTATGGTGAGCAGTTCTTC.